This T cell receptor (beta chain) derives from a study of T cell responses to AZD1222 COVID-19 vaccine. Germline V lookup: CDR1 MDHEN, CDR2 SYDVKM. V trimming: 4 bases; J trimming: 2 bases; junction bases outside the gene matches: 15. The CDR3 covers 18 residues. This clone was observed a single time. The data were produced by immunoSEQ multiplex PCR, yet TCRdb's version contains in-frame clones alone and is incomplete. Among 110,000 to 150,000 clones listed, roughly 93% were seen once. The sequence came from an adult in good health. The V call is TRBV28, the J call TRBJ2-7; 9 positions agree with TRBD1. The specimen comprised peripheral blood, sampled on day 0 of AZD1222 vaccination. CDR3 DNA: TGTGCCAGCAGTTGGGCCCTAATCCCGGGACAGGGTACCTACGAGCAGTACTTC. It translates to CASSWALIPGQGTYEQYF.